The 22 T cell receptor beta chains below come from one sample, sequenced in a study of blood T cell repertoires in COVID-19. Repertoires were generated with immunoSEQ multiplex PCR, while TCRdb's copy carries only in-frame clones and drops some. The sample records about 220,000 clones, roughly 84% being singletons. The sample comprised peripheral blood. These receptors came from a woman between 25 and 40 years old who had recovered from COVID-19.

The gene calls are TRBV10-2 and TRBJ2-5; 12 nucleotides line up with TRBD2. The CDR3 has 15 amino acids. With 7 bases clipped from V and 3 bases from J, the junction kept 6 bases outside the gene matches. Germline assignment: CDR1 WSHSY and CDR2 SAAADI. The CDR3 loop is CASTVTSGSKETQYF. The CDR3 bases are TGCGCCAGCACCGTGACTAGCGGGAGTAAAGAGACCCAGTACTTC.

The V and J genes are TRBV6-5 and TRBJ2-5, with TRBD1 as a possible D gene (5 bases). V was pared by 6 bases and J by 5 bases, with 13 bases between. This CDR3 has 13 residues. Germline V lookup: CDR1 MNHEY, CDR2 SVGAGI. CDR3 bases: TGTGCCAGCAGGCCAGGGCCCGGGGAGACCCAGTACTTC. Translated, it gives CASRPGPGETQYF.

This clone was counted between two and nine times. The V gene is TRBV28, the J gene TRBJ2-1; 12 bases map to TRBD1. V trimming: 2 bases; J trimming: 6 bases; junction bases outside the gene matches: 5. The V gene's germline CDR1 is MDHEN and CDR2 SYDVKM. CDR3 length: 16 residues. The DNA for the CDR3 is TGTGCCAGCAGTTTAGATGGGACAGGGGGCTTCAATGAGCAGTTCTTC. It yields the protein CASSLDGTGGFNEQFF.

V usage is TRBV7-3 and J usage is TRBJ2-3, with 10 bases fitting TRBD2. Unmatched junction bases numbered 7, after V lost 5 bases and J lost 2 bases. This CDR3 comprises 16 residues. The germline V gene has CDR1 SGHTA and CDR2 FQGTGA. CDR3 DNA: TGTGCCAGCAGCCGTCTAGCGGGGGTCTCCACAGATACGCAGTATTTT. This gives the protein CASSRLAGVSTDTQYF.

This clone has just a few counts. V gene TRBV3-1 (or the pseudogene TRBV3-2) combines with J gene TRBJ2-2, with 8 bases fitting TRBD2. V gave up 4 bases and J gave up 1 base; unmatched junction bases: 2. Germline loops: CDR1 LGHDT, CDR2 YNNKEL (reference sequence). The CDR3 covers 15 residues. CDR3 nucleotides: TGTGCCAGCAGCCCCACTAGCGGGAACACCGGGGAGCTGTTTTTT. Residues: CASSPTSGNTGELFF.

The V call is TRBV12-3 or TRBV12-4, the J call TRBJ1-2; D gene ambiguous. V gave up 6 bases and J gave up 6 bases, with 14 bases separating them. The CDR3 is made up of 13 amino acids. The CDR3 region is CASRFFRGDGYTF. CDR3 nucleotide sequence: TGTGCCAGCAGATTTTTCCGGGGAGATGGCTACACCTTC.

The CDR3 bases are TGCGCCAGCACCGGTCTAGCCGACTACAATGAGCAGTTCTTC. It yields the protein CASTGLADYNEQFF. The rearrangement joins TRBV10-2 to TRBJ2-1; D possibly corresponds to TRBD2 (5 bases). V dropped 7 bases and J dropped 3 bases, with 13 bases sitting between them. The CDR3 loop spans 14 amino acids. The germline gives CDR1 WSHSY, CDR2 SAAADI.

This clone was detected a few times. An end of the junction differs from the germline gene, which may be a read error. The chain carries TRBV12-3 or TRBV12-4 and TRBJ1-1; possible D gene TRBD1, 6 bases. This CDR3 region has 13 residues. The CDR3: CASSHDRNPEAFF. CDR3 DNA sequence: TGTGCCAGCAGTCATGACAGGAACCCTGAAGCTTTCTTT.

The chain uses TRBV5-1 and TRBJ2-1; D is undetermined. The CDR3 covers 15 residues. CDR1 is SGHRS, CDR2 YFSETQ, per germline. V was shortened by 4 bases and J by 2 bases, with 13 bases between the two germline ends. The CDR3 region is CASSPQSRTYNEQFF. As DNA, the CDR3 is TGCGCCAGCAGCCCTCAATCCAGGACCTACAATGAGCAGTTCTTC.

This rearrangement joins TRBV5-1 to TRBJ2-5; 8 bases fit TRBD1. V trimming: 2 bases; J trimming: 6 bases; junction bases outside the gene matches: 9. The CDR3 loop spans 15 amino acids. Germline CDR1 reads SGHRS; CDR2 reads YFSETQ. This chain's CDR3 is CASSFYAGQEQTQYF. CDR3 DNA: TGCGCCAGCAGCTTTTATGCGGGACAGGAACAGACCCAGTACTTC.

The V call is TRBV7-3, the J call TRBJ2-3; possibly TRBD1 for D (6 bases). V was clipped by 5 bases and J by 5 bases, with 14 bases between them. The germline CDR1 and CDR2 sequences are SGHTA and FQGTGA. The CDR3 consists of 14 residues. CDR3 DNA: TGTGCCAGCAGCCGGGGCAGGGGAAAAGATACGCAGTATTTT. Translation gives CASSRGRGKDTQYF.

This clone was seen only a few times. CDR3 protein: CASSRLGAGAFF. The CDR3 nucleotides read TGTGCCAGCAGCCGCCTCGGAGCTGGGGCTTTCTTT. The rearrangement joins TRBV27 to TRBJ1-1, with D uncertain. V gave up 6 bases and J gave up 11 bases, with 16 bases separating them. Looked up from germline, CDR1 is MNHEY and CDR2 is SMNVEV (reference sequence). The CDR3 spans 12 residues.

The V and J genes are TRBV2 and TRBJ1-2; possible D gene TRBD1, 5 bases. Between the trimmed V and J ends, which lost 0 bases and 6 bases, there was a span of 11 bases. Looked up from germline, CDR1 is SNHLY and CDR2 is FYNNEI. The CDR3 is 14 amino acids. CDR3 loop: CASSEAPGYNGYTF. For the CDR3, the DNA is TGTGCCAGCAGTGAAGCGCCAGGGTATAATGGCTACACCTTC.

The chain carries TRBV11-2 and TRBJ2-7, with no clear D. The V gene lost 1 base and the J gene lost 3 bases, with 10 bases spanning the gap. The germline gives CDR1 SGHAT, CDR2 FQNNGV. CDR3 length: 14 amino acids. The chain's CDR3 is CASSLAMGLYEQYF. The CDR3, as DNA: TGTGCCAGCAGCTTAGCAATGGGCCTCTACGAGCAGTACTTC.

This clone occurred a few times. The V call is TRBV2, the J call TRBJ1-5, with a tentative D call TRBD1 (6 bases). Between the trimmed V and J ends, which lost 6 bases and 3 bases, there was a span of 12 bases. Germline CDR1 and CDR2: SNHLY and FYNNEI. This CDR3 has 14 amino acids. CDR3 amino acids: CASRIDRFNQPQHF. In DNA, the CDR3 is TGTGCCAGCAGGATAGACAGGTTCAATCAGCCCCAGCATTTT.

V usage is TRBV24-1 and J usage is TRBJ2-1; weak D call: TRBD1 (5 bases). The germline V gene encodes CDR1 KGHDR and CDR2 SFDVKD. The CDR3 contains 12 residues. Trimming took off 4 bases at V and 7 bases at J, with 7 bases between the two ends. The CDR3 sequence: CATSEWTNEQFF. The CDR3 DNA reads TGTGCCACCAGTGAGTGGACAAATGAGCAGTTCTTC.

This clone has just a few counts. The CDR3 sequence is CASSQGQGAVYGYTF. The CDR3 bases are TGTGCCAGCAGCCAGGGACAGGGGGCTGTCTATGGCTACACCTTC. The chain links TRBV7-9 to TRBJ1-2; TRBD1 agrees at 12 bases. Germline trimming cut 5 bases from V and 4 bases from J; bases unmatched to any gene: 5. CDR3 size: 15 residues. The germline V gene has CDR1 SEHNR and CDR2 FQNEAQ (reference sequence).

The chain joins TRBV2 to TRBJ2-7, with TRBD2 matching 9 bases. CDR3 length: 13 amino acids. J lost 6 bases, V lost 8 bases, and 8 bases had no gene match. The germline V gene has CDR1 SNHLY and CDR2 FYNNEI. CDR3 in amino acids: CASGVAGVVEQYF. The DNA of the CDR3 is TGTGCCAGCGGGGTAGCGGGAGTGGTCGAGCAGTACTTC.

CDR3 nucleotides: TGTGCCTGGAGTGCCCGGGAGGGGGTTGGAGAGACCCAGTACTTC. Protein product: CAWSAREGVGETQYF. This chain joins TRBV30 and TRBJ2-5, with TRBD2 identical over 8 bases. Per germline, CDR1 GTSNPN and CDR2 SVGIG (reference sequence). The CDR3 has 15 amino acids. V shed 1 base and J 4 bases; nucleotides not matched to a gene: 8.

The gene calls are TRBV3-1 (or the pseudogene TRBV3-2) and TRBJ2-1; 8 nucleotides align to TRBD2. The CDR3 sequence is 15 residues long. Trimming at V came to 4 bases and at J to 6 bases, leaving 8 bases not matched to a gene. Germline V lookup: CDR1 LGHDT, CDR2 YNNKEL (reference sequence). This CDR3 reads CASSPMIAGFNEQFF. Written as DNA, the CDR3 is TGTGCCAGCAGCCCGATGATAGCGGGGTTCAATGAGCAGTTCTTC.

The chain carries TRBV30 and TRBJ1-5; D is perhaps TRBD1 (6 bases). Germline lookup yields CDR1 GTSNPN and CDR2 SVGIG (reference sequence). The CDR3 spans 13 residues. The ends were cut back, 4 bases at V and 4 bases at J, with 11 bases in the middle. The CDR3 sequence: CAWTLGGNQPQHF. CDR3 in DNA: TGTGCCTGGACCCTAGGGGGTAATCAGCCCCAGCATTTT.

This chain connects TRBV10-3 to TRBJ1-3, with TRBD1 identical over 7 bases. V trimming: 6 bases; J trimming: 4 bases; junction bases outside the gene matches: 6. This CDR3 is 14 amino acids long. Germline CDR1 ENHRY, CDR2 SYGVKD. The CDR3 coding sequence is TGTGCCATCAGGCTGACAGGGATAGGAAACACCATATATTTT. Translating it yields CAIRLTGIGNTIYF.